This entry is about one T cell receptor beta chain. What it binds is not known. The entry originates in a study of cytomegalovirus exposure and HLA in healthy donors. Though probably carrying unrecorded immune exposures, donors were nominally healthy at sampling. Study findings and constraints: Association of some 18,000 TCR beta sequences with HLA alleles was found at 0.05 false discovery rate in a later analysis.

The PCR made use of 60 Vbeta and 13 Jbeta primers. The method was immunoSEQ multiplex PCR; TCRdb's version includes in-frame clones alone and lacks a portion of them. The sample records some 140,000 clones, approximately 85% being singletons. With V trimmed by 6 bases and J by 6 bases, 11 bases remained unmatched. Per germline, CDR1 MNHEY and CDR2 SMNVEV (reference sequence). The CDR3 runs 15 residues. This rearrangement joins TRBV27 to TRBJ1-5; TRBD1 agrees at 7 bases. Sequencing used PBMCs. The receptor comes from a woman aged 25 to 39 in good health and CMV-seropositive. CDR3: CASSPEGAASQPQHF. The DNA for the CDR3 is TGTGCCAGCAGCCCAGAGGGGGCAGCAAGTCAGCCCCAGCATTTT.